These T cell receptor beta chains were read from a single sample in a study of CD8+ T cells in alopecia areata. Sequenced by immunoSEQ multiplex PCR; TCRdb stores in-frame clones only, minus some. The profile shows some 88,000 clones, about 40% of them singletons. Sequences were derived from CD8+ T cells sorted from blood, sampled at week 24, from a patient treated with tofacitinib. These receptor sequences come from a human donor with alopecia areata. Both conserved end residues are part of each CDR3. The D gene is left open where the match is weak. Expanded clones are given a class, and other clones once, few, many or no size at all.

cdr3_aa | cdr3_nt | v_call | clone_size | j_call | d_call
CASSFSFAGVYEQYF | TGTGCCAGCAGCTTTTCATTTGCGGGAGTGTACGAGCAGTACTTC | TRBV7-2 | few | TRBJ2-7 | TRBD2
CASSQELAGGITGELFF | TGCGCCAGCAGCCAAGAACTAGCGGGAGGGATCACCGGGGAGCTGTTTTTT | TRBV4-1 | . | TRBJ2-2 | TRBD2
CASSYSLEETQYF | TGTGCCAGCAGTTACAGTCTAGAAGAGACCCAGTACTTC | TRBV2 | . | TRBJ2-5 | .
CASSHGLAGTYEQYF | TGTGCCAGTAGCCACGGACTAGCGGGGACCTACGAGCAGTACTTC | TRBV19 | few | TRBJ2-7 | TRBD2
CASSHLAEELFF | TGTGCCAGCAGCCATCTAGCGGAGGAGCTGTTTTTT | TRBV7-2 | . | TRBJ2-2 | TRBD2
CASSIEAGQPQHF | TGTGCCAGTAGTATAGAGGCAGGACAGCCCCAGCATTTT | TRBV19 | few | TRBJ1-5 | .
CASSLASGRKKYF | TGTGCCAGCAGTTTGGCTAGCGGGAGGAAAAAGTATTTT | TRBV27 | . | TRBJ2-3 | TRBD2
CSVDPHAFF | TGCAGCGTGGACCCCCATGCTTTCTTT | TRBV29-1 | . | TRBJ1-1 | .
CASSQARSNQPQHF | TGCGCCAGCAGCCAGGCCCGTAGCAATCAGCCCCAGCATTTT | TRBV4-1 | few | TRBJ1-5 | .
CASSLGTSTNEQFF | TGTGCCAGCAGTTTAGGGACTAGCACCAATGAGCAGTTCTTC | TRBV28 | few | TRBJ2-1 | TRBD2
CASSLDWKKETQYF | TGTGCCAGCAGCTTAGACTGGAAAAAAGAGACCCAGTACTTC | TRBV7-9 | . | TRBJ2-5 | .
CASSVGSGRASSYNEQFF | TGTGCCAGCAGCGTAGGAAGCGGGAGGGCTAGCTCCTACAATGAGCAGTTCTTC | TRBV2 | . | TRBJ2-1 | TRBD2
CSFYSETYEQYF | TGCAGCTTCTATTCGGAAACCTACGAGCAGTACTTC | TRBV29-1 | . | TRBJ2-7 | .
CASSLADRTLTDTQYF | TGCGCCAGCAGCTTGGCGGACCGTACTCTCACAGATACGCAGTATTTT | TRBV5-1 | few | TRBJ2-3 | .
CASSASRAGGPDTQYF | TGTGCCAGCAGCGCCTCCCGAGCGGGAGGGCCAGATACGCAGTATTTT | TRBV9 | . | TRBJ2-3 | TRBD2
CASSSPQDRGPNTEAFF | TGTGCCAGCAGCTCACCCCAAGACAGGGGCCCGAACACTGAAGCTTTCTTT | TRBV7-9 | . | TRBJ1-1 | TRBD1